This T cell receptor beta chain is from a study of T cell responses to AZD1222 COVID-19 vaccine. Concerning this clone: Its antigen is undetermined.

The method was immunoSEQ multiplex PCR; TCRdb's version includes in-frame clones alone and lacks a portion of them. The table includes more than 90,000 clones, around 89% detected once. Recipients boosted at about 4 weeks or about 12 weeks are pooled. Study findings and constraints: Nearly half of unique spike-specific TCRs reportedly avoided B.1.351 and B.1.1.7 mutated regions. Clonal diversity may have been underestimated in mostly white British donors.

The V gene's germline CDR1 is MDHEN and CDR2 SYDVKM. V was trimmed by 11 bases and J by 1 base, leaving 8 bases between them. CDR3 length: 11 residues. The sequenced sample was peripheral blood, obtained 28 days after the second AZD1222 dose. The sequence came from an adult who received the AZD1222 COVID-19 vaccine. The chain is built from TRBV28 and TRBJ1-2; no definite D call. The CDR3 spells CAGTSNYGYTF. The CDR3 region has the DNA TGTGCCGGTACAAGTAACTATGGCTACACCTTC.